The present TCR beta chain was sequenced within a study of T cells after yellow fever vaccination. Study context: Preparing low-cell-number fractions relied on SMART-Seq v4 Ultra Low Input. General study results and limits: There was a small share of clonotypes that showed up in both the CD4 and CD8 compartments. Abundant clonotypes (contaminants from the bulk population) could be present in FACS-sorted repertoires.

The CDR3 is 16 residues long. Per germline, CDR1 SGDLS and CDR2 YYNGEE. V shed 5 bases and J 3 bases; nucleotides not matched to a gene: 10. TCRdb reprocessed the 5' RACE reads with MiXCR, giving one entry per CDR3 protein. The sample records approximately 330,000 distinct CDR3 sequences, roughly 4.3% being singletons. This clonotype has more than one count but fewer than ten. The antigen remains undetermined. The sample was PBMCs, taken 5 days after the yellow fever booster vaccination. The TCR comes from a man between 18 and 35 years old who received the YFV17D yellow fever vaccine. The rearrangement uses TRBV9 and TRBJ2-2; the match to TRBD2 covers 7 bases. The CDR3 protein is CASSHEGGFDTGELFF. The CDR3, as DNA: TGTGCCAGCAGTCACGAGGGAGGGTTTGACACCGGGGAGCTGTTTTTT.